A single sample is the source of the 25 T cell receptor beta chains below, sequenced in a study of CXCR3-negative and CXCR3-positive naive CD8 T cells. The libraries of TRB cDNA were prepared using 5' RACE with UMI labels. TCRdb processed the 5' RACE reads again and assigns one entry to each CDR3 protein, with no DNA. The table lists about 56,000 distinct CDR3 sequences. Sequenced material: memory CD8+ T cells from blood. These receptors all come from a human donor in good health. Some clones in this sample may be carry-over from other donors' samples.

The gene calls are TRBV12-3 or TRBV12-4 and TRBJ2-7; there is no DNA to check the TCRdb D call of TRBD2. CDR3 length equals 16 residues. The CDR3 sequence: CASSLSGRDSPYEQYF.

The V call is TRBV18, the J call TRBJ2-1; TCRdb's D gene call, TRBD1, goes unchecked for lack of DNA. The CDR3 spans 13 residues. In germline, CDR1 is KGHSH, CDR2 LQKENI. The CDR3 here is CASSSSGTLEQFF.

This chain joins TRBV7-9 and TRBJ1-1. The CDR3 length is 13 residues. The V gene's germline CDR1 is SEHNR and CDR2 FQNEAQ (reference sequence). Here the CDR3 reads CASRDGSSTEAFF.

This chain links TRBV29-1 with TRBJ2-7; as DNA is missing, the TRBD1 call by TCRdb cannot be tested. Germline values: CDR1 SQVTM, CDR2 ANQGSEA. The CDR3 contains 12 residues. CDR3 sequence reads: CSVEGDGYEQYF.

The chain joins TRBV25-1 to TRBJ2-3. The CDR3 is 16 residues long. CDR1 and CDR2 from the germline V gene are MGHDK and SYGVNS. CDR3 residues: CASSEFATTSTDTQYF.

V and J are TRBV4-3 and TRBJ1-4; TCRdb's assignment of TRBD1 cannot be checked, as there is no DNA. The germline V gene encodes CDR1 LGHNA and CDR2 YSLEER. The CDR3 is 14 amino acids. The CDR3 loop reads CASSQDRVDEKLFF.

This CDR3 reads CASSSPGSPYEQYF. The chain links TRBV6-2 or TRBV6-3 to TRBJ2-7; TCRdb selects TRBD1, and the lack of DNA leaves this call unchecked. In germline, CDR1 is MNHEY, CDR2 SVGEGT. This CDR3 spans 14 amino acids.

The rearrangement links TRBV2 to TRBJ2-2. Germline lookup yields CDR1 SNHLY and CDR2 FYNNEI. This CDR3 is built from 13 residues. The CDR3 loop is CASSEYTTGELFF.

The rearrangement joins TRBV18 to TRBJ2-1. The CDR3 runs to 15 residues. Germline CDR1 and CDR2: KGHSH and LQKENI. The chain's CDR3 is CASSPQGARINEQFF. The whole variable domain, filled in from reference TRBV18 and TRBJ2-1, reads NAGVMQNPRHLVRRRGQEARLRCSPMKGHSHVYWYRQLPEEGLKFMVYLQKENIIDESGMPKERFSAEFPKEGPSILRIQQVVRGDSAAYFCASSPQGARINEQFFGPGTRLTVL.

The chain carries TRBV9 and TRBJ2-7; there is no DNA to check the TCRdb D call of TRBD2. In germline, CDR1 is SGDLS, CDR2 YYNGEE. The CDR3 sequence is 14 residues long. This chain's CDR3 is CASSVGLADYEQYF.

The chain uses TRBV29-1 and TRBJ2-7; TCRdb names TRBD1, which stays unverified in the absence of DNA. CDR1 SQVTM and CDR2 ANQGSEA come from the germline V gene. This CDR3 region has 13 residues. CDR3 sequence reads: CSVAPPYSDEQYF.

This sequence joins TRBV29-1 and TRBJ2-1. The CDR3 runs 12 residues. In germline, CDR1 is SQVTM, CDR2 ANQGSEA. The CDR3 spells CSVDVGFQQQFF.

The rearrangement links TRBV28 to TRBJ2-1; the TCRdb D gene call, TRBD2, has no DNA to confirm it. This CDR3 is 15 amino acids long. Germline loops: CDR1 MDHEN, CDR2 SYDVKM. The CDR3 is CASSFIGGAGNEQFF.

The chain has TRBV12-3 or TRBV12-4 and TRBJ2-5; TCRdb lists TRBD1, though no DNA is available to test this call. There are 16 residues in the CDR3. The CDR3 region is CASSRYRTGAGETQYF.

V gene TRBV6-5 combines with J gene TRBJ2-1; TCRdb's D call, TRBD1, is unchecked because there is no DNA. Per the germline V gene, CDR1 is MNHEY and CDR2 is SVGAGI. The CDR3 length is 14 residues. The CDR3: CASSDRGPYNEQFF.

The V call is TRBV5-1, the J call TRBJ2-7. The CDR3 sequence is 13 residues long. CDR1 and CDR2 from the germline V gene are SGHRS and YFSETQ. CDR3 amino acids: CASSFRVSYEQYF.

The rearrangement joins TRBV7-6 to TRBJ2-1; with no DNA, the TCRdb D assignment of TRBD1 cannot be verified. There are 16 residues in the CDR3. In germline, CDR1 is SGHVS, CDR2 FNYEAQ. The CDR3 here is CASSLFGSIRGDEQFF.

This chain links TRBV27 with TRBJ1-5; TCRdb designates TRBD1, a call that cannot be tested without DNA. This CDR3 spans 14 amino acids. Germline V gives CDR1 MNHEY, CDR2 SMNVEV (reference sequence). This chain's CDR3 is CASSPGADNQPQHF.

The chain employs TRBV7-6 and TRBJ2-7; without DNA, the TCRdb call of TRBD1 cannot be checked. The CDR3 has 17 amino acids. CDR1 and CDR2 from the germline V gene are SGHVS and FNYEAQ. This chain's CDR3 is CASSTPNPGRGPLEQYF.

CDR3 sequence reads: CASSQEAQTGAFYNEQFF. The rearrangement joins TRBV3-1 to TRBJ2-1; there is no DNA to check the TCRdb D call of TRBD1. Per germline, CDR1 LGHDT and CDR2 YNNKEL (reference sequence). The CDR3 has 18 residues.

V usage is TRBV29-1 and J usage is TRBJ1-1. Germline-derived CDR1 and CDR2 are SQVTM and ANQGSEA. The CDR3 has 13 residues. The CDR3 spells CSVEVEGNTEAFF.

This sequence joins TRBV29-1 and TRBJ2-3. This CDR3 contains 14 residues. Germline CDR1 is SQVTM and CDR2 is ANQGSEA. The chain's CDR3 is CSVGSGASTDTQYF.

The chain uses TRBV6-2 or TRBV6-3 and TRBJ2-7; TCRdb lists TRBD1, though no DNA is available to test this call. The CDR3 covers 14 residues. The germline gives CDR1 MNHEY, CDR2 SVGEGT. CDR3 region: CASSQRTGLDEQYF.

The chain recombines TRBV9 with TRBJ2-7; TCRdb designates TRBD2, a call that cannot be tested without DNA. The CDR3 totals 15 residues. Germline lookup yields CDR1 SGDLS and CDR2 YYNGEE. CDR3 loop: CASSVSASGGYEQYF.

The chain couples TRBV28 to TRBJ2-7; TCRdb lists TRBD2, though no DNA is available to test this call. The CDR3 consists of 16 residues. CDR1 and CDR2 (germline): MDHEN, SYDVKM. CDR3 loop: CASSLSSGTRAYEQYF.